Listed below are T cell receptor beta chains from one sample, sequenced in a study of graft-versus-host responses after intestinal transplantation. The antigens these receptors bind are not known. Assay: immunoSEQ multiplex PCR; the TCRdb copy retains only in-frame clones and omits some. This sample yields around 110,000 clones, of which approximately 90% are seen a single time; approximately 0.17% belongs to the top ten. The input for sequencing was unstimulated CD4+ T cells sorted from spleen or lymph node cells, taken before intestinal transplant. These receptors were obtained from a human donor who received an intestinal transplant. Both conserved end residues are part of each CDR3. A D gene is named only where the DNA matches it firmly. Clone size, where shown, is once, few, many, or a class for clones that have expanded.

TRBJ2-7 TRBV6-5 16 - TRBD2 CASSYDGTSGRYEQYF TGTGCCAGCAGTTACGATGGGACTAGCGGGAGATACGAGCAGTACTTC
TRBJ1-2 TRBV4-1 15 - TRBD1 CASSQTGQFNYGYTF TGCGCCAGCAGCCAGACGGGACAGTTCAACTATGGCTACACCTTC
TRBJ1-1 TRBV18 11 few - CASSPSTEAFF TGTGCCAGCTCACCTTCTACTGAAGCTTTCTTT
TRBJ2-6 TRBV18 18 - - CASSPTLEVYSGANVLTF TGTGCCAGCTCACCCACCCTGGAGGTGTACTCTGGGGCCAACGTCCTGACTTTC
TRBJ1-1 TRBV29-1 12 - - CSVGTGNTEAFF TGCAGCGTTGGAACCGGGAACACTGAAGCTTTCTTT
TRBJ2-7 TRBV29-1 13 - TRBD2 CSDPWTSVYEQYF TGCAGCGACCCTTGGACTAGCGTCTACGAGCAGTACTTC
TRBJ1-4 TRBV5-1 15 - TRBD1 CASSLDGTAYEKLFF TGCGCCAGCAGCTTGGATGGGACAGCGTATGAAAAACTGTTTTTT
TRBJ1-2 TRBV6-5 15 - TRBD1 CASSYGTGGVYGYTF TGTGCCAGCAGTTACGGGACAGGGGGCGTCTATGGCTACACCTTC
TRBJ2-7 TRBV5-5 15 - TRBD1 CASSFTGGVSYEQYF TGTGCCAGCAGCTTTACAGGGGGCGTTTCCTACGAGCAGTACTTC
TRBJ1-6 TRBV7-9 14 few - CASSLAGGNSPLHF TGTGCCAGCAGCTTAGCGGGGGGGAATTCACCCCTCCACTTT
TRBJ2-6 TRBV18 15 - - CASSPDNSGANVLTF TGTGCCAGCTCACCTGACAACTCTGGGGCCAACGTCCTGACTTTC
TRBJ1-5 TRBV4-3 16 - TRBD1 CASSQGVQGGNQPQHF TGCGCCAGCAGCCAAGGGGTCCAGGGGGGCAATCAGCCCCAGCATTTT
TRBJ1-1 TRBV5-1 15 - - CASSSGHRSPDGAFF TGCGCCAGCAGCTCAGGACATCGGTCTCCTGATGGAGCTTTCTTT
TRBJ2-7 TRBV29-1 14 - TRBD1 CSVEAPGTAYEQYF TGCAGCGTTGAAGCTCCCGGGACAGCCTACGAGCAGTACTTC
TRBJ2-7 TRBV28 15 - TRBD2 CASSRRLAGTYEQYF TGTGCCAGCAGCCGGAGACTAGCGGGAACCTACGAGCAGTACTTC
TRBJ1-2 TRBV7-2 15 - - CASSASKALSYGYTF TGTGCCAGCAGCGCAAGTAAAGCACTAAGCTATGGCTACACCTTC
TRBJ1-6 TRBV6-1 13 - - CASSELSNSPLHF TGTGCCAGCAGTGAATTGTCAAATTCACCCCTCCACTTT
TRBJ2-1 TRBV27 18 - - CASSLSRLWLALHNEQFF TGTGCCAGCAGTTTATCGAGACTATGGCTAGCGCTTCACAATGAGCAGTTCTTC
TRBJ2-1 TRBV4-2 13 - TRBD2 CASSQERLAGLFF TGTGCCAGCAGCCAAGAACGGCTAGCGGGTTTGTTCTTC
TRBJ2-1 TRBV6-4 13 - - CASNTQGYNEQFF TGTGCCAGCAACACACAGGGATACAATGAGCAGTTCTTC
TRBJ1-4 TRBV7-2 14 - - CASSLDSTRGKLFF TGTGCCAGCAGCTTAGACTCCACCCGCGGAAAACTGTTTTTT
TRBJ2-7 TRBV7-9 16 - TRBD1 CASNRGDRGGIDEQYF TGTGCCAGCAACCGAGGGGACAGGGGTGGAATCGACGAGCAGTACTTC
TRBJ1-2 TRBV6-5 14 - TRBD1 CASTRRDSVYGATF TGTGCCAGCACCCGCCGGGACAGCGTCTATGGGGCTACCTTC
TRBJ1-1 TRBV7-8 15 - TRBD1 CASSLRQGMNTEAFF TGTGCCAGCAGCCTCCGACAGGGAATGAACACTGAAGCTTTCTTT
TRBJ2-1 TRBV28 15 - TRBD2 CASSPRLAGVDEQFF TGTGCCAGCAGTCCGAGACTAGCGGGAGTTGATGAGCAGTTCTTC
TRBJ2-3 TRBV7-6 14 - TRBD2 CASSLLAGTDTQYF TGTGCCAGCAGCTTACTAGCGGGCACAGATACGCAGTATTTT
TRBJ2-5 TRBV7-2 16 - TRBD2 CASSLVVAGGSGTQYF TGTGCCAGCAGCTTAGTCGTAGCGGGGGGGTCGGGGACCCAGTACTTC
TRBJ2-3 TRBV28 15 - - CASSNYHRPTDTQYF TGTGCCAGCAGCAACTATCACCGCCCCACAGATACGCAGTATTTT
TRBJ2-7 TRBV30 12 - - CAWSLTPYEQYF TGTGCCTGGAGTTTGACTCCCTACGAGCAGTACTTC
TRBJ1-2 TRBV4-1 16 - TRBD1 CASSLNRDRGIYGYTF TGCGCCAGCAGTCTGAACCGGGACAGGGGGATCTATGGCTACACCTTC
TRBJ2-7 TRBV7-9 16 once TRBD2 CATKTVAGGSSYEQYF TGTGCCACCAAGACCGTAGCGGGCGGAAGCTCCTACGAGCAGTACTTC
TRBJ2-5 TRBV4-2 17 - TRBD2 CASSPGLLAGRQETQHF TGTGCCAGCAGCCCTGGGCTCTTAGCGGGACGCCAAGAGACCCAGCACTTC
TRBJ1-5 TRBV25-1 12 few - CASSASTGPQHF TGTGCCAGCAGTGCTAGTACGGGGCCCCAGCATTTT
TRBJ2-5 TRBV9 15 - - CASSVAPGREKTQYF TGTGCCAGCAGCGTAGCCCCAGGCCGGGAAAAGACCCAGTACTTC
TRBJ1-6 TRBV25-1 15 - - CASSVAGVYNSPLHF TGTGCCAGCAGTGTGGCGGGTGTTTATAATTCACCCCTCCACTTT
TRBJ2-5 TRBV7-8 16 - TRBD1 CASSLGGTGDGETQYF TGTGCCAGCAGCTTAGGTGGGACAGGGGACGGCGAGACCCAGTACTTC
TRBJ1-3 TRBV5-1 19 - TRBD1 CASSLVSAGGASSGNTIYF TGCGCCAGCAGCTTGGTCTCGGCAGGGGGTGCCTCCTCTGGAAACACCATATATTTT
TRBJ1-1 TRBV19 14 - - CAPQQDLMNTEAFF TGTGCCCCCCAACAGGATCTCATGAACACTGAAGCTTTCTTT
TRBJ1-2 TRBV10-3 13 - TRBD1 CAISAPGQGGYTF TGTGCCATCAGCGCACCGGGACAGGGTGGCTACACCTTC
TRBJ2-1 TRBV5-1 16 - - CASSFIASKAYNEQFF TGCGCCAGCAGCTTTATAGCCTCGAAGGCATACAATGAGCAGTTCTTC
TRBJ2-5 TRBV5-1 13 - - CASSFQGGETQYF TGCGCCAGCAGCTTCCAGGGAGGAGAGACCCAGTACTTC
TRBJ1-2 TRBV29-1 12 once - CSGGAGAGGYTF TGCAGCGGTGGAGCGGGGGCTGGTGGCTACACCTTC
TRBJ2-1 TRBV6-1 14 - TRBD2 CASFLRLAGGEQFF TGTGCCAGCTTTCTAAGACTAGCGGGAGGGGAGCAGTTCTTC
TRBJ2-1 TRBV28 14 - - CASSSPSDRNEQFF TGTGCCAGCAGTTCCCCATCGGACAGAAATGAGCAGTTCTTC
TRBJ1-2 TRBV2 13 - - CASTRQVLYGYTF TGTGCCAGCACTAGACAGGTCCTATATGGCTACACCTTC
TRBJ2-1 TRBV7-7 16 - - CASSWTAGTSMREQFF TGTGCCAGCAGCTGGACCGCCGGGACATCTATGAGGGAGCAGTTCTTC
TRBJ1-6 TRBV9 15 - - CASSVDGADNSPLHF TGTGCCAGCAGCGTAGACGGAGCCGATAATTCACCCCTCCACTTT
TRBJ2-5 TRBV7-9 15 once - CASTLTQGPQETQYF TGTGCCAGCACCCTTACACAGGGACCTCAAGAGACCCAGTACTTC
TRBJ2-1 TRBV28 14 - - CASSLGGSYNEQFF TGTGCCAGCAGTTTGGGGGGCTCCTACAATGAGCAGTTCTTC
TRBJ1-5 TRBV21-1 21 - - CASSKRDRGQEVVGGNQPQHF TGTGCCAGCAGCAAAAGGGACAGGGGGCAAGAAGTTGTGGGCGGCAATCAGCCCCAGCATTTT
TRBJ1-1 TRBV7-9 16 once TRBD1 CASSLTPRGLNTEAFF TGTGCCAGCAGCTTGACCCCCAGGGGGTTAAACACTGAAGCTTTCTTT
TRBJ1-4 TRBV6-7 14 - - CASSYRSSGEKLFF TGTGCCAGCAGTTACAGGTCAAGCGGTGAAAAACTGTTTTTT
TRBJ2-5 TRBV5-6 15 - - CASRPGTAGRETQYF TGTGCCAGCAGACCCGGGACGGCGGGGAGAGAGACCCAGTACTTC
TRBJ1-1 TRBV6-6 15 - - CASSFGGRRNTEAFF TGTGCCAGCAGTTTCGGGGGACGCCGGAACACTGAAGCTTTCTTT
TRBJ1-1 TRBV5-1 14 - - CASNAGALNTEAFF TGCGCCAGCAACGCGGGGGCCCTGAACACTGAAGCTTTCTTT
TRBJ1-2 TRBV19 15 - - CASRLRGGTNYGYTF TGTGCCAGTAGGCTAAGAGGCGGTACTAACTATGGCTACACCTTC
TRBJ2-4 TRBV2 16 - - CASSEALRVAKNIQYF TGTGCCAGCAGTGAAGCGCTCAGGGTGGCCAAAAACATTCAGTACTTC